The 21 T cell receptor beta chains given below trace back to one sample, sequenced in a study of CD8+CD57+ T cells in acquired aplastic anemia. CD8+CD57+ cell expansion, shown by flow cytometry, had occurred in the patients selected for sequencing. The study profiled TCR beta VDJ and CDR3 using genomic DNA as template. TCRdb reprocessed the reads with MiXCR, giving one entry per CDR3 protein. The sample records fewer than 200,000 distinct CDR3 sequences, 40% to 50% being singletons. The sample taken for sequencing was sorted CD4+, CD8+, or CD8+CD57+ T cells (not recorded which) from PBMCs. The receptors were sampled from a human donor with aplastic anemia.

The table lists this clonotype with many counts. V usage is TRBV6-2 or TRBV6-3 and J usage is TRBJ1-6; TRBD1 matches at 7 bases. Trimming removed 7 bases from V and 15 bases from J; junction bases left unmatched: 9. Germline values: CDR1 MNHEY, CDR2 SVGEGT. This CDR3 is built from 12 residues. The chain's CDR3 is CASTSDRRNLHF. CDR3 in DNA: TGTGCCAGCACATCGGACAGGCGGAACCTCCACTTT.

This clonotype has a handful of counts. V usage is TRBV9 and J usage is TRBJ2-3; 10 bases fit TRBD2. J gave up 0 bases and V 1 base, and 2 bases lay outside the gene matches. Germline V lookup: CDR1 SGDLS, CDR2 YYNGEE. The length of the CDR3 is 16 residues. The CDR3 DNA follows: TGTGCCAGCAGCGTACTAGCGGGGGAGAGCACAGATACGCAGTATTTT. Amino acid sequence: CASSVLAGESTDTQYF.

This chain links TRBV25-1 with TRBJ1-5; D is perhaps TRBD1 (5 bases). Germline V lookup: CDR1 MGHDK, CDR2 SYGVNS. The V end was cut by 5 bases, the J end by 6 bases, with 20 bases between. The CDR3 totals 16 residues. CDR3 sequence (DNA): TGTGCCAGCAGTCCAAACCTCGGCCAGGGCACTCAGCCCCAGCATTTT. This codes for CASSPNLGQGTQPQHF.

At least ten counts were recorded for this clonotype. The chain couples TRBV2 to TRBJ1-4; 8 bases match TRBD1. V lost 7 bases to trimming and J lost 5 bases; unmatched junction nucleotides: 9. This CDR3 contains 15 residues. CDR1 SNHLY and CDR2 FYNNEI come from the germline V gene. The CDR3 DNA reads as TGTGCCAGCAAGGTGGGGGGGACAGGCAATGAAAAACTGTTTTTT. Encoded protein: CASKVGGTGNEKLFF.

V gene TRBV5-1 combines with J gene TRBJ1-2, with TRBD1 as a possible D gene (5 bases). This CDR3 spans 13 amino acids. The germline V gene has CDR1 SGHRS and CDR2 YFSETQ. V lost 2 bases to trimming and J lost 9 bases, with 14 bases between them. The CDR3 protein is CASSLRQSRSYTF. Written as DNA, the CDR3 is TGCGCCAGCAGCTTACGACAGAGCCGGAGCTACACCTTC. Looking up the rest from reference TRBV5-1 and TRBJ1-2 gives the full variable domain: KAGVTQTPRYLIKTRGQQVTLSCSPISGHRSVSWYQQTPGQGLQFLFEYFSETQRNKGNFPGRFSGRQFSNSRSEMNVSTLELGDSALYLCASSLRQSRSYTFGSGTRLTVV.

This clonotype was counted at least ten times. V usage is TRBV29-1 and J usage is TRBJ1-6, with TRBD1 matching 7 bases. CDR1 SQVTM and CDR2 ANQGSEA come from the germline V gene. This CDR3 is built from 13 residues. V shed 6 bases, J shed 6 bases, and the junction held 5 bases outside the gene matches. This CDR3 reads CSVGQEINSPLHF. The CDR3 DNA reads as TGCAGCGTCGGACAGGAGATTAATTCACCCCTCCACTTT.

The gene calls are TRBV10-3 and TRBJ1-6; possible D gene TRBD1, 5 bases. CDR1 and CDR2 from the germline V gene are ENHRY and SYGVKD. This CDR3 is built from 14 residues. The V and J ends lost 2 bases and 5 bases respectively, with 7 bases between them. The CDR3 spells CAISEGGDNSPLHF. The CDR3 DNA follows: TGTGCCATCAGTGAGGGGGGTGATAATTCACCCCTCCACTTT.

V usage is TRBV29-1 and J usage is TRBJ2-2, with D unclear. Germline V CDR1 and CDR2: SQVTM, ANQGSEA. The V end was cut by 7 bases, the J end by 1 base, with 13 bases between. This CDR3 contains 14 residues. This chain's CDR3 is CSAQPFMNTGELFF. The CDR3 DNA follows: TGCAGCGCCCAACCTTTTATGAACACCGGGGAGCTGTTTTTT.

This clonotype was seen at least ten times. The genes are TRBV25-1 and TRBJ1-5, with TRBD1 matching 8 bases. With V trimmed by 5 bases and J by 2 bases, 5 bases remained unmatched. CDR1 is MGHDK and CDR2 is SYGVNS in the germline V gene. The CDR3 length is 15 residues. DNA of the CDR3: TGTGCCAGCAGTCCTCCGGGACAGGGCAATCAGCCCCAGCATTTT. It translates to CASSPPGQGNQPQHF.

CDR3 DNA sequence: TGCAGCGCGGCCCTGGGGGGGGTTAACACTGAAGCTTTCTTT. Its protein product is CSAALGGVNTEAFF. V usage is TRBV29-1 and J usage is TRBJ1-1; possible D gene TRBD1, 5 bases. CDR1 and CDR2 (germline): SQVTM, ANQGSEA. The CDR3 is 14 amino acids. The germline V and J ends were trimmed by 7 bases and 2 bases, with 17 bases remaining between them.

In its sample, this clonotype was seen many times. This chain uses TRBV5-8 with TRBJ1-3; 7 nucleotides agree with TRBD1. The germline CDR1 and CDR2 sequences are SGHTS and YDEGEE. The CDR3 contains 15 residues. Trimming at V came to 4 bases and at J to 0 bases, leaving 4 bases not matched to a gene. For the CDR3, the DNA is TGTGCCAGCAGCGTCAGGGGGAGCTCTGGAAACACCATATATTTT. Encoded protein: CASSVRGSSGNTIYF.

This clonotype was observed a few times. The chain couples TRBV24-1 to TRBJ1-2; 9 bases match TRBD1. V lost 11 bases, J lost 5 bases, and 14 bases stayed unmatched. The CDR3 sequence is 15 residues long. Germline V CDR1 and CDR2: KGHDR, SFDVKD. The CDR3 region has the DNA TGTGCCAGCTCACCAGGACAGGGGAGTTTGTATGGCTACACCTTC. Amino acids: CASSPGQGSLYGYTF.

This clonotype was seen ten or more times. V is TRBV20-1 and J is TRBJ2-7; 9 bases are a match to TRBD1. There are 14 residues in the CDR3. Germline V gene data show CDR1 as DFQATT and CDR2 as SNEGSKA (reference sequence). The V and J ends lost 4 bases and 3 bases, in that order; junction bases with no gene match: 7. This chain's CDR3 is CSAKPGTGSYEQYF. The CDR3 nucleotides are TGCAGTGCTAAACCTGGGACAGGGAGCTACGAGCAGTACTTC.

This clonotype was observed once. The chain's CDR3 is CASSLGQRRNTIYF. CDR3 DNA sequence: TGTGCCAGCAGCCTAGGACAGAGAAGAAACACCATATATTTT. The V and J genes are TRBV5-6 and TRBJ1-3, with D possibly TRBD1 on 6 matching bases. CDR1 is SGHDT, CDR2 YYEEEE, per germline. This CDR3 contains 14 residues. V was cut by 4 bases and J by 5 bases, with 13 bases left in between.

The V call is TRBV20-1, the J call TRBJ2-3; 7 bases match TRBD2. The trim removed 6 bases at V and 10 bases at J, leaving 10 bases unmatched. There are 12 residues in the CDR3. Germline CDR1 reads DFQATT; CDR2 reads SNEGSKA (reference sequence). CDR3 sequence: CSAPKSGKAQYF. CDR3 DNA: TGCAGTGCCCCCAAGAGCGGGAAAGCGCAGTATTTT.

This clonotype was counted between two and nine times. The CDR3 DNA sequence: TGTGCCAGCAGCCACTATACCAGGACTAGCGGGAGGACCTCCTACAATGAGCAGTTCTTC. Its translation is CASSHYTRTSGRTSYNEQFF. V is TRBV14 and J is TRBJ2-1, with 14 bases identical to TRBD2. This CDR3 region has 20 residues. Germline CDR1 SGHDN, CDR2 FVKESK. Trimming took 3 bases from V and 0 from J; bases not matched to a gene: 10.

This clonotype was counted between two and nine times. The chain has TRBV7-2 and TRBJ1-5, with D possibly TRBD1 on 5 matching bases. Trimming cost V 4 bases and J 7 bases, with 11 bases left between them. This CDR3 comprises 13 residues. In germline, CDR1 is SGHTA, CDR2 FQGNSA. CDR3 in amino acids: CASSSGAGQPQHF. CDR3 nucleotide sequence: TGTGCCAGCAGCTCCGGGGCGGGGCAGCCCCAGCATTTT.

In this sample, this clonotype turned up a few times. The rearrangement joins TRBV7-9 to TRBJ2-7, with D hard to call. Germline V gene sequence: CDR1 SEHNR, CDR2 FQNEAQ (reference sequence). The CDR3 runs to 12 residues. Between the trimmed V and J ends, which lost 1 base and 3 bases, there was a span of 4 bases. In DNA, the CDR3 is TGTGCCAGCAGCTTAGTCGACTACGAGCAGTACTTC. Its protein is CASSLVDYEQYF. Full variable domain (remainder filled in from reference TRBV7-9 and TRBJ2-7): DTGVSQNPRHKITKRGQNVTFRCDPISEHNRLYWYRQTLGQGPEFLTYFQNEAQLEKSRLLSDRFSAERPKGSFSTLEIQRTEQGDSAMYLCASSLVDYEQYFGPGTRLTVT.

This clonotype was seen at least ten times. V is TRBV20-1 and J is TRBJ1-5, with 9 bases that match TRBD1. Germline V gene lookup returns CDR1 DFQATT and CDR2 SNEGSKA (reference sequence). V was pared by 6 bases and J by 7 bases, with 10 bases of the junction left unmatched. The CDR3 is 14 amino acids. The CDR3 reads CSASTGGAGQPQHF. CDR3 nucleotides: TGCAGTGCCAGTACAGGGGGCGCCGGGCAGCCCCAGCATTTT.

This clonotype was counted at least ten times. The chain employs TRBV10-3 and TRBJ2-1; maybe TRBD2 (6 bases). Germline CDR1 reads ENHRY; CDR2 reads SYGVKD. Trimming cost V 0 bases and J 9 bases, with 15 bases left between them. The CDR3 is 15 residues long. The CDR3 nucleotides are TGTGCCATCAGTGAGTCGAACGGGGGAGGCGGTGAGCAGTTCTTC. Translated, it gives CAISESNGGGGEQFF.

This clonotype was found many times. The rearrangement uses TRBV5-8 and TRBJ1-2; a possible D gene is TRBD1 (5 bases). CDR1 SGHTS and CDR2 YDEGEE come from the germline V gene. The V end lost 6 bases, the J end lost 8 bases, and 17 bases lay between the germline ends. The CDR3 extends over 13 amino acids. CDR3 nucleotides: TGTGCCAGCACGTCTGCCGGGGGAGGAGGCTACACCTTC. The encoded protein is CASTSAGGGGYTF. The full variable domain, rest sourced from reference TRBV5-8 and TRBJ1-2, is EAGVTQSPTHLIKTRGQQATLRCSPISGHTSVYWYQQALGLGLQFLLWYDEGEERNRGNFPPRFSGRQFPNYSSELNVNALELEDSALYLCASTSAGGGGYTFGSGTRLTVV.